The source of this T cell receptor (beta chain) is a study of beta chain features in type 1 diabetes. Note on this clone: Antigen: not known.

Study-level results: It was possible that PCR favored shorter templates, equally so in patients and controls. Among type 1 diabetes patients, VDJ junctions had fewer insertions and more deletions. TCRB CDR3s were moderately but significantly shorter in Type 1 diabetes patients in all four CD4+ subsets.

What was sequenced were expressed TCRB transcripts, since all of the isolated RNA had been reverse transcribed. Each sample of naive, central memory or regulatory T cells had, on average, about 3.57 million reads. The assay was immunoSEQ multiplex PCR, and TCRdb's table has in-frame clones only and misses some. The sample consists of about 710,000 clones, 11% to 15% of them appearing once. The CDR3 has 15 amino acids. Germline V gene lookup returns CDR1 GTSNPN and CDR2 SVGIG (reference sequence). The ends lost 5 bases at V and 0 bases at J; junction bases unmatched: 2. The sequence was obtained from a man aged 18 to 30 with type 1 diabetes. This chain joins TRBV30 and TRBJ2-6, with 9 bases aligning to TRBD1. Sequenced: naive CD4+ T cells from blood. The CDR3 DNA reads TGTGCCTGGGCGACAGGGGGCTCTGGGGCCAACGTCCTGACTTTC. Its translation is CAWATGGSGANVLTF.